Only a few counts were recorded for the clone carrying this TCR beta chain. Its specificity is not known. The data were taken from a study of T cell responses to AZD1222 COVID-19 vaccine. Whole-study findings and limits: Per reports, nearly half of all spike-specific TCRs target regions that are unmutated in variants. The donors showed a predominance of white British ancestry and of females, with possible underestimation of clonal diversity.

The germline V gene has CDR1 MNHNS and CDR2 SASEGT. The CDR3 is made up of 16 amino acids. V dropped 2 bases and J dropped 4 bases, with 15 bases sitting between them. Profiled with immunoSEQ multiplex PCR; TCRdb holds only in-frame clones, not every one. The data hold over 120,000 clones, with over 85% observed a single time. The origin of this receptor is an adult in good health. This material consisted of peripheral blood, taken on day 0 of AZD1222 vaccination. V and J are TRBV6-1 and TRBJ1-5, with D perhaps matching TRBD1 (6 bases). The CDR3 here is CASSELPGQGNQPQHF. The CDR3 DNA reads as TGTGCCAGCAGTGAACTGCCGGGGCAGGGGAATCAGCCCCAGCATTTT.